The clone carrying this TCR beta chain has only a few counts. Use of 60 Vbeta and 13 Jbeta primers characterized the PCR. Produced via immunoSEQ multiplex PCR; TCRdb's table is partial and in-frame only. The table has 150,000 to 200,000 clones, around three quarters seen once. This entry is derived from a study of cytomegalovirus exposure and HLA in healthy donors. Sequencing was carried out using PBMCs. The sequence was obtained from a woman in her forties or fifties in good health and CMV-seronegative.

The CDR3 is CASSSDISGNTIYF. The CDR3 DNA sequence: TGTGCCAGCAGCTCCGACATCTCTGGAAACACCATATATTTT. The chain recombines TRBV7-2 with TRBJ1-3; no firm D call. CDR1 and CDR2 (germline): SGHTA, FQGNSA. The CDR3 length is 14 residues. V was shortened by 4 bases and J by 0 bases, with 7 bases between the two germline ends.